This T cell receptor beta chain was profiled in a study of CD8 T cells in Susac syndrome. The authors sequenced TCR beta from blood CD8+ and CD4+ T cells. TEMRA cells were FACS-enriched and CD8+ and CD4+ T cells negatively isolated. The V gene's germline CDR1 is SQVTM and CDR2 ANQGSEA. The junction had 6 bases not matched to a gene; V was cut back by 6 bases and J by 5 bases. This CDR3 has 12 amino acids. The RNA, 0.5 to 1 ug, was put through reverse transcription using random hexamers. With immunoSEQ multiplex PCR, TCR beta CDR3 was amplified across 54 Vbeta and 13 Jbeta. Each CDR3 protein gets one entry after TCRdb re-called the immunoSEQ multiplex PCR reads with MiXCR. The sample records around 120,000 distinct CDR3 sequences, around 92% being singletons.

The sample consisted of CD4+ T cells from PBMCs. The TCR was taken from a human donor with multiple sclerosis. The genes are TRBV29-1 and TRBJ1-1, with 7 bases matching TRBD1. In DNA form, the CDR3 reads TGCAGCGTGGATTACAGGGGAACTGAAGCTTTCTTT. It specifies CSVDYRGTEAFF.